The next 32 T cell receptor beta chains were all read from a single sample in a study of T cell repertoires in cytomegalovirus infection. TCRdb fed the reads into MiXCR, producing one record per CDR3 protein. The sample shows about 140,000 distinct CDR3 sequences, 5.5% to 8% of them seen only once. Source material: PBMCs. Receptors were obtained from a human donor in good health (CMV status not recorded). Some clones in this sample may be carry-over from other donors' samples.

This clonotype has just a few counts. This rearrangement joins TRBV20-1 to TRBJ1-4; 7 positions agree with TRBD1. This CDR3 region has 15 residues. The germline gives CDR1 DFQATT, CDR2 SNEGSKA (reference sequence). Unmatched junction bases numbered 10, after V lost 1 base and J lost 8 bases. The CDR3 sequence is CSARAETGTKEKLFF. The CDR3 coding sequence is TGCAGTGCTAGAGCCGAGACAGGGACAAAGGAAAAACTGTTTTTT.

CDR3 nucleotide sequence: TGTGCCAGTAGGGTAGGGGTCGGGGGGACCTCTTACAATGAGCAGTTCTTC. Its protein product is CASRVGVGGTSYNEQFF. The chain links TRBV19 to TRBJ2-1; 7 bases fit TRBD2. The CDR3 runs 17 residues. V gave up 6 bases and J gave up 4 bases; unmatched junction bases: 15. Germline loops: CDR1 LNHDA, CDR2 SQIVND (reference sequence).

Many counts were recorded for this clonotype. The genes are TRBV5-1 and TRBJ2-2; a possible D gene is TRBD2 (5 bases). V shed 1 base and J shed 8 bases, with 18 bases lying between them. The CDR3 is 16 amino acids. The germline V gene has CDR1 SGHRS and CDR2 YFSETQ. The CDR3 DNA is TGCGCCAGCAGCTTGCTGGTGCGGGCCGTATCTGGGGAGCTGTTTTTT. It specifies CASSLLVRAVSGELFF.

This clonotype has at least ten counts. The chain employs TRBV2 and TRBJ2-3; 10 positions match TRBD2. The CDR3 length is 15 residues. Losses at the gene ends were 5 bases for V and 5 bases for J; bases not matched to a gene: 7. Per germline, CDR1 SNHLY and CDR2 FYNNEI. CDR3 region: CASSKTSGALDTQYF. In DNA, the CDR3 is TGTGCCAGCAGTAAAACTAGCGGGGCGCTAGATACGCAGTATTTT.

This clonotype was observed at least ten times. CDR3: CASSREVNQPQHF. CDR3 sequence (DNA): TGTGCCAGCAGCCGGGAAGTCAATCAGCCCCAGCATTTT. The chain couples TRBV3-1 to TRBJ1-5; no reliable D call. CDR3 length equals 13 residues. Trimming pared 4 bases from V and 3 bases from J, leaving 7 bases between. Germline V CDR1 and CDR2: LGHDT, YNNKEL (reference sequence).

This clonotype was counted many times. The chain has TRBV24-1 and TRBJ2-3; 11 bases map to TRBD1. With 4 bases clipped from V and 4 bases from J, the junction kept 3 bases outside the gene matches. This CDR3 region has 15 residues. Germline assignment: CDR1 KGHDR and CDR2 SFDVKD. The CDR3 coding sequence is TGTGCCACCAGTGACCGGACAGGGGGCTCAGATACGCAGTATTTT. Protein: CATSDRTGGSDTQYF.

This clonotype was observed at least ten times. This rearrangement joins TRBV5-1 to TRBJ2-3; a weak D match, TRBD2 (6 bases). Germline V lookup: CDR1 SGHRS, CDR2 YFSETQ. The CDR3 runs to 15 residues. V lost 0 bases and J lost 1, with 9 bases in between. The CDR3 protein is CASSLAGVGTDTQYF. DNA for the CDR3: TGCGCCAGCAGCTTGGCGGGGGTTGGCACAGATACGCAGTATTTT. The full variable domain, its missing parts supplied by reference TRBV5-1 and TRBJ2-3, is KAGVTQTPRYLIKTRGQQVTLSCSPISGHRSVSWYQQTPGQGLQFLFEYFSETQRNKGNFPGRFSGRQFSNSRSEMNVSTLELGDSALYLCASSLAGVGTDTQYFGPGTRLTVL.

This clonotype was counted at least ten times. V is TRBV7-2 and J is TRBJ1-2; no clear D. Germline V gene lookup returns CDR1 SGHTA and CDR2 FQGNSA. With 4 bases removed from V and 8 bases from J, the gap between germline ends came to 17 bases. The CDR3 consists of 14 residues. The CDR3: CASSSLGLPGGYTF. The CDR3 DNA is TGTGCCAGCAGCTCCTTAGGGTTACCCGGGGGCTACACCTTC. Using reference TRBV7-2 and TRBJ1-2 for the parts outside the CDR3, the full variable domain is GAGVSQSPSNKVTEKGKDVELRCDPISGHTALYWYRQSLGQGLEFLIYFQGNSAPDKSGLPSDRFSAERTGGSVSTLTIQRTQQEDSAVYLCASSSLGLPGGYTFGSGTRLTVV.

The chain couples TRBV20-1 to TRBJ1-4; maybe TRBD1 (6 bases). V dropped 1 base and J dropped 0 bases, with 15 bases sitting between them. Germline V gene data show CDR1 as DFQATT and CDR2 as SNEGSKA (reference sequence). The CDR3 contains 17 residues. Here the CDR3 DNA reads TGCAGTGCTAGAGGGGGGGGCCGGGGTGCAACTAATGAAAAACTGTTTTTT. This gives the protein CSARGGGRGATNEKLFF.

The gene calls are TRBV28 and TRBJ2-3; 7 positions agree with TRBD2. V gave up 10 bases and J gave up 2 bases; unmatched junction bases: 6. The CDR3 runs to 13 residues. In germline, CDR1 is MDHEN, CDR2 SYDVKM. The CDR3 region has the DNA TGTGCCACCCTAGCGGTTACCACAGATACGCAGTATTTT. Translated, it gives CATLAVTTDTQYF.

This clonotype was seen at least ten times. The chain joins TRBV7-2 to TRBJ2-5, with D tentatively TRBD2 (7 bases). The CDR3 extends over 14 amino acids. V was cut by 0 bases and J by 5 bases, with 10 bases left in between. Germline V gene lookup returns CDR1 SGHTA and CDR2 FQGNSA. Here the CDR3 reads CASSLAGGPETQYF. The CDR3 DNA reads TGTGCCAGCAGCTTAGCGGGGGGGCCTGAGACCCAGTACTTC.

The table lists this clonotype with many counts. The chain recombines TRBV12-3 or TRBV12-4 with TRBJ2-1, with 8 bases that match TRBD2. The CDR3 is 17 amino acids. V shed 4 bases, J shed 3 bases, and the junction held 11 bases outside the gene matches. CDR3 nucleotides: TGTGCCAGCAGTTCTCCGGGACTAGGTGTGGGCTACAATGAGCAGTTCTTC. Encoded protein: CASSSPGLGVGYNEQFF.

At least ten counts were recorded for this clonotype. The V gene is TRBV2, the J gene TRBJ1-5; D perhaps matches TRBD1 (5 bases). This CDR3 has 13 residues. Trimming took 3 bases from V and 7 from J, leaving 10 bases between them. Germline V gene lookup returns CDR1 SNHLY and CDR2 FYNNEI. The CDR3 coding sequence is TGTGCCAGCAGTGAGGGTAGGGGCCAGCCCCAGCATTTT. It codes for CASSEGRGQPQHF.

The table lists this clonotype with many counts. This chain joins TRBV7-9 and TRBJ2-5; the match to TRBD2 covers 9 bases. V gave up 4 bases and J gave up 3 bases; unmatched junction bases: 6. The CDR3 spans 15 residues. Per germline, CDR1 SEHNR and CDR2 FQNEAQ (reference sequence). The CDR3 region is CASSSSSGAKETQYF. The CDR3 DNA follows: TGTGCCAGCAGCTCCTCTAGCGGGGCGAAAGAGACCCAGTACTTC.

This clonotype was picked up a small number of times. V usage is TRBV20-1 and J usage is TRBJ1-5; 10 bases align to TRBD1. Germline loops: CDR1 DFQATT, CDR2 SNEGSKA (reference sequence). The CDR3 is made up of 16 amino acids. The trim removed 7 bases at V and 0 bases at J, leaving 9 bases unmatched. CDR3 nucleotide sequence: TGCAGTGGGAGGACAGGGGGGGTTTATAGCAATCAGCCCCAGCATTTT. Its protein product is CSGRTGGVYSNQPQHF.

This clonotype was observed many times. The rearrangement links TRBV7-9 to TRBJ2-6; tentative D call: TRBD2 (5 bases). Trimming pared 5 bases from V and 4 bases from J, leaving 6 bases between. The CDR3 runs 13 residues. Germline V lookup: CDR1 SEHNR, CDR2 FQNEAQ (reference sequence). Written as DNA, the CDR3 is TGTGCCAGCAGCCCGGGGGGGGCCAACGTCCTGACTTTC. This codes for CASSPGGANVLTF.

This clonotype has at least ten counts. The chain uses TRBV7-2 and TRBJ2-1, with D uncertain. The CDR3 is 12 residues long. Germline lookup yields CDR1 SGHTA and CDR2 FQGNSA. The V and J ends lost 5 bases and 9 bases respectively, with 11 bases between them. The CDR3 nucleotides read TGTGCCAGCAGCCTGCCGCGGAGTGAGCAGTTCTTC. Translation: CASSLPRSEQFF.

This clonotype was detected ten times or more. V gene TRBV9 combines with J gene TRBJ1-5, with TRBD1 identical over 10 bases. Germline-derived CDR1 and CDR2 are SGDLS and YYNGEE. J lost 5 bases, V lost 3 bases, and 2 bases had no gene match. The CDR3 sequence is 14 residues long. The CDR3 spells CASSAGTGDQPQHF. DNA of the CDR3: TGTGCCAGCAGCGCCGGGACAGGGGATCAGCCCCAGCATTTT.

This clonotype has at least ten counts. The chain employs TRBV28 and TRBJ2-7; 7 bases line up with TRBD1. Trimming at V came to 1 base and at J to 5 bases, leaving 5 bases not matched to a gene. Germline CDR1 MDHEN, CDR2 SYDVKM. The CDR3 has 14 amino acids. CDR3 in DNA: TGTGCCAGCAGTTTATCAGGGGGTAGAAACGAGCAGTACTTC. As protein: CASSLSGGRNEQYF.

This clonotype was counted ten times or more. The chain couples TRBV6-6 to TRBJ1-1; 8 bases align to TRBD1. This CDR3 has 16 residues. The V segment lost 2 bases and the J segment 4 bases; nucleotides outside the gene matches: 9. Germline CDR1 and CDR2: MNHNY and SVGAGI (reference sequence). The DNA for the CDR3 is TGTGCCAGCAGTTACGGACAGGGTCGGGTAGGCACTGAAGCTTTCTTT. The encoded protein is CASSYGQGRVGTEAFF.

This clonotype was seen repeatedly, ten times or more. The chain has TRBV7-2 and TRBJ1-1; D uncertain. The CDR3 runs to 15 residues. V lost 3 bases to trimming and J lost 3 bases, with 14 bases between them. Germline-derived CDR1 and CDR2 are SGHTA and FQGNSA. CDR3 in DNA: TGTGCCAGCAGCTTCTCGAATTGGCAGGACACTGAAGCTTTCTTT. As protein: CASSFSNWQDTEAFF.

In its sample, this clonotype was seen many times. J is TRBJ1-1 and V is TRBV7-2; D perhaps matches TRBD1 (6 bases). Trimming stripped 1 base from V and 7 bases from J, with 10 bases between. Germline V gene data show CDR1 as SGHTA and CDR2 as FQGNSA. The CDR3 is 13 amino acids. The CDR3 DNA reads TGTGCCAGCAGCTTAGACAGGGTGGATGAAGCTTTCTTT. It is translated as CASSLDRVDEAFF. Combining the CDR3 with reference TRBV7-2 and TRBJ1-1 gives the whole variable domain GAGVSQSPSNKVTEKGKDVELRCDPISGHTALYWYRQSLGQGLEFLIYFQGNSAPDKSGLPSDRFSAERTGGSVSTLTIQRTQQEDSAVYLCASSLDRVDEAFFGQGTRLTVV.

This clonotype was seen many times. The chain combines TRBV11-2 with TRBJ2-7; 8 nucleotides match TRBD1. V was pared by 8 bases and J by 1 base, with 4 bases of the junction left unmatched. The length of the CDR3 is 13 residues. Germline lookup yields CDR1 SGHAT and CDR2 FQNNGV. The CDR3 spells CASRGQGSYEQYF. CDR3 nucleotides: TGTGCCAGCCGTGGACAGGGTTCCTACGAGCAGTACTTC.

This clonotype was detected a few times. The CDR3 DNA reads as TGCAGTGCTAGAGATACTAGCGGGGGCTTCCCCTACGAGCAGTACTTC. As protein: CSARDTSGGFPYEQYF. The chain carries TRBV20-1 and TRBJ2-7; 11 nucleotides agree with TRBD2. The length of the CDR3 is 16 residues. The junction had 6 bases not matched to a gene; V was cut back by 0 bases and J by 2 bases. The germline CDR1 and CDR2 sequences are DFQATT and SNEGSKA (reference sequence).

The V gene is TRBV6-1, the J gene TRBJ2-7; possibly TRBD2 for D (5 bases). The germline CDR1 and CDR2 sequences are MNHNS and SASEGT. V lost 3 bases to trimming and J lost 12 bases, with 12 bases between them. CDR3 length: 11 amino acids. The CDR3 sequence is CASSDWEKRYF. The CDR3 region has the DNA TGTGCCAGCAGTGACTGGGAGAAACGGTACTTC.

The chain links TRBV2 to TRBJ2-5; TRBD2 matches 16 bases. V lost 6 bases, J lost 4 bases, and 5 bases stayed unmatched. CDR1 and CDR2 from the germline V gene are SNHLY and FYNNEI. The CDR3 is 16 residues long. CDR3 DNA: TGTGCCAGCAGCGGGACTAGCGGGGGGGCCAGAGAGACCCAGTACTTC. Amino acids: CASSGTSGGARETQYF.

The chain links TRBV10-2 to TRBJ2-5; the match to TRBD1 covers 7 bases. V lost 7 bases and J lost 7; bases outside the gene matches: 9. CDR1 and CDR2 from the germline V gene are WSHSY and SAAADI. The CDR3 spans 13 residues. The CDR3 is CASIETGKGTQYF. The CDR3 DNA follows: TGCGCCAGCATCGAGACAGGGAAAGGGACCCAGTACTTC.

J is TRBJ2-7 and V is TRBV9; D is perhaps TRBD2 (6 bases). This CDR3 is 14 amino acids long. The V end lost 3 bases, the J end lost 4 bases, and 14 bases lay between the germline ends. Germline lookup yields CDR1 SGDLS and CDR2 YYNGEE. CDR3 sequence (DNA): TGTGCCAGCAGCGGATTGGGGGGTAGGTACGAGCAGTACTTC. It is translated as CASSGLGGRYEQYF. Together with reference TRBV9 and TRBJ2-7, the CDR3 gives the full variable domain: DSGVTQTPKHLITATGQRVTLRCSPRSGDLSVYWYQQSLDQGLQFLIQYYNGEERAKGNILERFSAQQFPDLHSELNLSSLELGDSALYFCASSGLGGRYEQYFGPGTRLTVT.

This clonotype showed up just a few times. The rearrangement uses TRBV5-1 and TRBJ1-5, with D perhaps TRBD1 (5 bases). This CDR3 contains 15 residues. With 2 bases removed from V and 2 bases from J, the gap between germline ends came to 11 bases. The germline V gene encodes CDR1 SGHRS and CDR2 YFSETQ. The CDR3 here is CASSLDSAGNQPQHF. In DNA form, the CDR3 reads TGCGCCAGCAGCTTAGACAGCGCGGGCAATCAGCCCCAGCATTTT.

Here the CDR3 reads CSVEDFNGLAGQRYF. DNA of the CDR3: TGCAGCGTTGAAGATTTTAATGGACTAGCGGGCCAACGGTATTTT. The chain uses TRBV29-1 and TRBJ2-3; TRBD2 aligns across 11 bases. Trimming removed 0 bases from V and 14 bases from J; junction bases left unmatched: 13. The CDR3 consists of 15 residues. Germline V CDR1 and CDR2: SQVTM, ANQGSEA.

There are a few counts of this clonotype. The V call is TRBV6-8, the J call TRBJ1-6; the match to TRBD1 covers 7 bases. The germline V gene has CDR1 MNHGY and CDR2 SAAAGT. J was trimmed by 14 bases and V by 5 bases; bases with no gene match: 9. The CDR3 is made up of 13 amino acids. The CDR3, as DNA: TGTGCCAGCAGTGCCCGACAGGGTTTAACCCTCCACTTT. This sequence encodes CASSARQGLTLHF.

This chain links TRBV4-1 with TRBJ1-4, with 7 bases fitting TRBD1. V shed 1 base and J 5 bases; nucleotides not matched to a gene: 10. The CDR3 extends over 17 amino acids. CDR1 and CDR2 (germline): MGHRA, YSYEKL. CDR3 DNA sequence: TGCGCCAGCAGCCAAGCAGGAGTCGGACAGGCGAATGAAAAACTGTTTTTT. Its protein product is CASSQAGVGQANEKLFF.